This TCR beta chain is from a study of low-dose radiotherapy and immunotherapy resistance in tumors. For the study at large: Doses of 0.5 Gy per fraction every 2 weeks, totaling 6.5 Gy, went to Cohort 1. A total of 13 Gy over 26 weeks was given to Cohort 2 as 1 Gy per fraction every two weeks. Alpha- and beta-chain coverage of first-strand cDNA came from TRAV- and TRBV-specific primers.

CDR1 is LGHNA and CDR2 is YSLEER in the germline V gene. CDR3 length: 15 amino acids. V shed 0 bases and J shed 2 bases, with 10 bases lying between them. Time point: after trial treatment. Indicated treatment: LDRT plus nivolumab, ipilimumab, low-dose cyclophosphamide and aspirin (RACIN trial). For amplifying TCRs, the PCR ran for 20 to 25 cycles with Phusion, which was used together with a constant-region primer and the adapter on the V primers. TCRdb redid the calling of the reads with MiXCR, one entry per CDR3 protein. The data hold 40,000 to 65,000 distinct CDR3 sequences, with around a third observed a single time. The table lists this clonotype with many counts.

The clonotype originates from a male donor with rectosigmoid adenocarcinoma. The chain links TRBV4-3 to TRBJ2-5; D gene ambiguous. The starting material was PBMCs, obtained after low-dose radiotherapy plus immunotherapy. The CDR3 spells CASSQELRLQETQYF. CDR3 DNA: TGCGCCAGCAGCCAAGAACTGCGGTTACAAGAGACCCAGTACTTC.